One T cell receptor beta chain is described in this entry. The antigen is not known. The data were obtained in a study of identical twins. General observations from the study: Reduced insertions were recorded for abundant cord blood beta clonotypes, with no such pattern in memory repertoires.

In germline, CDR1 is MDHEN, CDR2 SYDVKM. The CDR3 is 16 residues long. Trimming removed 3 bases from V and 0 bases from J; junction bases left unmatched: 5. A single record per CDR3 protein comes from TCRdb applying MiXCR to the 5' RACE reads. This table holds about 340,000 distinct CDR3 sequences, around 12% found once. These data also featured in a second study, about yellow fever vaccine responses in identical twins.

This TCR was recovered from a woman under 30 in good health. The chain has TRBV28 and TRBJ2-7; TRBD2 agrees at 10 bases. Sequenced material: CD8+ T cells sorted from blood. CDR3 nucleotides: TGTGCCAGCAGTTTCCCCGCTAGCGGGAGCTCCTACGAGCAGTACTTC. Translated, it gives CASSFPASGSSYEQYF.